This passage covers 32 T cell receptor beta chains from one sample sequenced in a study of T cells in Graves' hyperthyroidism and ophthalmopathy. TCR beta CDR3 regions were amplified from RNA. HTBI primers drove first-round RT-PCR of the TCR CDR3. TCRdb fed the multiplex PCR reads into MiXCR, producing one record per CDR3 protein. The profile shows under 700,000 distinct CDR3 sequences, over 15% of them singletons. Sequencing was performed on blood. The receptors were sampled from a woman aged 18-30 years with Graves' hyperthyroidism.

CDR3 sequence: CAISESGPSGTQYF. The CDR3 DNA sequence: TGTGCCATCAGTGAGTCCGGGCCGTCGGGGACCCAGTACTTC. The V and J genes are TRBV10-3 and TRBJ2-5; D is unclear. The CDR3 contains 14 residues. V lost 0 bases and J lost 7, with 12 bases in between. Germline V lookup: CDR1 ENHRY, CDR2 SYGVKD.

There are many counts of this clonotype. V and J are TRBV15 and TRBJ2-7, with 8 bases fitting TRBD2. CDR1 and CDR2 (germline): LNHNV, YYDKDF (reference sequence). The CDR3 spans 15 residues. J gave up 4 bases and V 0 bases, and 5 bases lay outside the gene matches. DNA for the CDR3: TGTGCCACCAGCAGAGATACTAGCGGAATATACGAGCAGTACTTC. This sequence encodes CATSRDTSGIYEQYF. The variable domain in full, with the rest retrieved from reference TRBV15 and TRBJ2-7, is DAMVIQNPRYQVTQFGKPVTLSCSQTLNHNVMYWYQQKSSQAPKLLFHYYDKDFNNEADTPDNFQSRRPNTSFCFLDIRSPGLGDTAMYLCATSRDTSGIYEQYFGPGTRLTVT.

This clonotype was counted at least ten times. DNA for the CDR3: TGCAGCGCGGGGATTTCTAGCACAGATACGCAGTATTTT. Its protein is CSAGISSTDTQYF. V usage is TRBV29-1 and J usage is TRBJ2-3, with a tentative D call TRBD2 (5 bases). CDR3 length: 13 residues. Per germline, CDR1 SQVTM and CDR2 ANQGSEA. Deletions cut 7 bases from V and 0 bases from J, with 11 bases between.

Many counts were recorded for this clonotype. V and J are TRBV28 and TRBJ2-1; perhaps TRBD2 as D (5 bases). Germline CDR1 and CDR2: MDHEN and SYDVKM. There are 16 residues in the CDR3. V was trimmed by 2 bases and J by 4 bases, leaving 15 bases between them. The DNA for the CDR3 is TGTGCCAGCAGTTTAGGGGTGGGGAGTCGGTACAATGAGCAGTTCTTC. It encodes CASSLGVGSRYNEQFF.

This clonotype showed up many times. The rearrangement uses TRBV6-1 and TRBJ1-6; possible D gene TRBD1, 6 bases. V gave up 6 bases and J gave up 5 bases, with 14 bases separating them. CDR3 length equals 15 residues. Germline V CDR1 and CDR2: MNHNS, SASEGT. CDR3 sequence reads: CASRRTGTNNSPLHF. The CDR3 region has the DNA TGTGCCAGCAGGCGGACCGGGACAAATAATTCACCCCTCCACTTT.

For this clonotype: This may be a read error: a much more frequent sequence differs by one nucleotide. The chain couples TRBV5-1 to TRBJ2-1, with D tentatively TRBD2 (6 bases). Germline loops: CDR1 SGHRS, CDR2 YFSETQ. Trimming stripped 2 bases from V and 10 bases from J, with 19 bases between. This CDR3 is 15 amino acids long. CDR3 sequence reads: CASSFNPREPHEQFF. Written as DNA, the CDR3 is TGCGCCAGCAGCTTTAACCCTCGGGAGCCCCACGAGCAGTTCTTC.

The chain is built from TRBV10-3 and TRBJ2-1; D is unclear. The germline gives CDR1 ENHRY, CDR2 SYGVKD. This CDR3 has 17 residues. Trimming cost V 0 bases and J 0 bases, with 12 bases left between them. The CDR3 is CAISESLGKSSYNEQFF. The CDR3 DNA follows: TGTGCCATCAGTGAGTCATTAGGAAAGAGCTCCTACAATGAGCAGTTCTTC.

This clonotype was seen at least ten times. The chain couples TRBV20-1 to TRBJ2-1; D gene unclear. The CDR3 runs to 15 residues. Deletions cut 6 bases from V and 0 bases from J, with 15 bases between. Looked up from germline, CDR1 is DFQATT and CDR2 is SNEGSKA (reference sequence). CDR3 in amino acids: CSARRLESSYNEQFF. Written as DNA, the CDR3 is TGCAGTGCACGTAGACTGGAAAGCTCCTACAATGAGCAGTTCTTC.

In its sample, this clonotype was seen many times. The chain carries TRBV7-2 and TRBJ2-3, with 7 bases fitting TRBD1. The germline V gene has CDR1 SGHTA and CDR2 FQGNSA. V dropped 5 bases and J dropped 2; count of bases not matched to a gene: 1. The CDR3 has 13 amino acids. This chain's CDR3 is CASSTGVTDTQYF. CDR3 nucleotide sequence: TGTGCCAGCAGCACAGGGGTCACAGATACGCAGTATTTT.

In its sample, this clonotype was seen many times. This chain uses TRBV6-1 with TRBJ2-7; D might be TRBD2 (5 bases). CDR3 length: 11 amino acids. The V end lost 8 bases, the J end lost 0 bases, and 5 bases lay between the germline ends. The germline V gene encodes CDR1 MNHNS and CDR2 SASEGT. The CDR3 spells CASGSSYEQYF. The CDR3 nucleotides read TGTGCCAGCGGGAGCTCCTACGAGCAGTACTTC.

This clonotype has only one observation. This chain uses TRBV10-3 with TRBJ2-4, with D perhaps TRBD1 (6 bases). Trimming took off 3 bases at V and 0 bases at J, with 12 bases between the two ends. This CDR3 is 16 amino acids long. Germline V CDR1 and CDR2: ENHRY, SYGVKD. The DNA of the CDR3 is TGTGCCATCAGTGAAGGACAGTCTCTAGCCAAAAACATTCAGTACTTC. Protein sequence: CAISEGQSLAKNIQYF.

This clonotype occurred a few times. The V gene is TRBV4-3, the J gene TRBJ2-2; no clear D gene. The CDR3 spans 14 residues. The V end lost 0 bases, the J end lost 4 bases, and 6 bases lay between the germline ends. CDR1 and CDR2 from the germline V gene are LGHNA and YSLEER. The DNA of the CDR3 is TGCGCCAGCAGCCAAGACCCCACCACCGGGGAGCTGTTTTTT. This sequence encodes CASSQDPTTGELFF.

The rearrangement joins TRBV29-1 to TRBJ2-7, with D perhaps given as TRBD1 or TRBD2 (5 bases each). Germline V gene lookup returns CDR1 SQVTM and CDR2 ANQGSEA. CDR3 size: 11 residues. Trimming pared 3 bases from V and 4 bases from J, leaving 7 bases between. CDR3: CSVDGGYEQYF. Written as DNA, the CDR3 is TGCAGCGTTGATGGGGGTTACGAGCAGTACTTC.

The chain employs TRBV6-1 and TRBJ2-6; 8 bases agree with TRBD2. Trimming removed 8 bases from V and 4 bases from J; junction bases left unmatched: 16. CDR3 length: 18 amino acids. Germline CDR1 MNHNS, CDR2 SASEGT. The CDR3 nucleotides read TGTGCCAGCCGGATCTCCGGGACTAGTCCGGGAGGGGCCAACGTCCTGACTTTC. Its translation is CASRISGTSPGGANVLTF.

This clonotype was found many times. The chain joins TRBV6-2 or TRBV6-3 to TRBJ2-7; D not certain. Trimming left V 0 bases short and J 5 bases short, with 5 bases between. The germline CDR1 and CDR2 sequences are MNHEY and SVGEGT. The CDR3 loop spans 12 amino acids. CDR3 sequence reads: CASSYSRDEQYF. In nucleotides, the CDR3 is TGTGCCAGCAGTTACTCCCGGGACGAGCAGTACTTC.

This clonotype was counted only a few times. A read error may be the cause here, since a much bigger clone is one base away. The V gene is TRBV28, the J gene TRBJ2-5; D unclear. CDR1 and CDR2 (germline): MDHEN, SYDVKM. The length of the CDR3 is 15 residues. Trimming took off 2 bases at V and 6 bases at J, with 16 bases between the two ends. The chain's CDR3 is CASSLMGYIAKTQYF. CDR3 nucleotide sequence: TGTGCCAGCAGTTTAATGGGATACATTGCGAAGACCCAGTACTTC.

The chain is built from TRBV4-2 and TRBJ1-4, with D possibly TRBD1 on 5 matching bases. Germline CDR1 reads LGHNA; CDR2 reads YNFKEQ. This CDR3 spans 14 amino acids. Trimming shortened V by 1 base and J by 8 bases, and 11 bases separated the two germline ends. The CDR3 DNA is TGTGCCAGCAGCCAAGTCCAGGGTGGAGAAAAACTGTTTTTT. It is translated as CASSQVQGGEKLFF.

This clonotype was counted a few times. The CDR3 nucleotides read TGTGCCAGCGCGGGACAGCAAGTGGCTGGAAACACCATATATTTT. Its translation is CASAGQQVAGNTIYF. The V and J genes are TRBV18 and TRBJ1-3, with TRBD1 matching over 7 bases. The CDR3 extends over 15 amino acids. V trimming: 8 bases; J trimming: 2 bases; junction bases outside the gene matches: 9. Germline lookup yields CDR1 KGHSH and CDR2 LQKENI.

This clonotype was observed a handful of times. V gene TRBV6-8 combines with J gene TRBJ1-2; D is ambiguous. From germline, CDR1 is MNHGY and CDR2 SAAAGT. V lost 7 bases to trimming and J lost 6 bases, with 9 bases between them. This CDR3 has 11 amino acids. CDR3 amino acids: CASIYANGYTF. CDR3 coding DNA: TGTGCCAGCATCTACGCTAATGGCTACACCTTC.

This clonotype was found a few times. The chain employs TRBV19 and TRBJ2-2; TRBD2 matches at 8 bases. The CDR3 has 14 residues. The V and J ends lost 5 bases and 5 bases, in that order; junction bases with no gene match: 4. Germline V gene data show CDR1 as LNHDA and CDR2 as SQIVND (reference sequence). The CDR3 reads CASSHGRGTGELFF. CDR3 DNA: TGTGCCAGTAGTCACGGGAGGGGTACCGGGGAGCTGTTTTTT.

Only one count was recorded for this clonotype. The chain couples TRBV6-2 or TRBV6-3 to TRBJ2-1, with TRBD2 identical over 11 bases. In germline, CDR1 is MNHEY, CDR2 SVGEGT. The CDR3 is 15 amino acids. V shed 4 bases, J shed 7 bases, and the junction held 6 bases outside the gene matches. CDR3 sequence: CASSLAGGFLNEQFF. As DNA, the CDR3 is TGTGCCAGCAGTTTAGCGGGAGGGTTTTTGAATGAGCAGTTCTTC.

The chain is built from TRBV4-3 and TRBJ1-1; 7 bases align to TRBD1. With V trimmed by 0 bases and J by 1 base, 11 bases remained unmatched. There are 18 residues in the CDR3. Germline CDR1 reads LGHNA; CDR2 reads YSLEER. The CDR3 sequence: CASSQDFGTAYRNTEAFF. CDR3 DNA: TGCGCCAGCAGCCAAGATTTCGGGACAGCTTATCGGAACACTGAAGCTTTCTTT.

This clonotype was observed many times. The rearrangement links TRBV7-2 to TRBJ1-6, with unresolved D. The CDR3 is made up of 13 amino acids. Trimming pared 1 base from V and 7 bases from J, leaving 5 bases between. The V gene's germline CDR1 is SGHTA and CDR2 FQGNSA. CDR3 sequence reads: CASSLVRNSPLHF. The CDR3 region has the DNA TGTGCCAGCAGCTTAGTACGGAATTCACCCCTCCACTTT.

With respect to this clonotype: The junction differs from germline at one of its ends, possibly a read error. The gene calls are TRBV5-1 and TRBJ2-3; 8 bases line up with TRBD1. The germline V gene encodes CDR1 SGHRS and CDR2 YFSETQ. The CDR3 spans 14 residues. The CDR3 DNA follows: TGCGCCAGCAGCTCGGCAGGGGGCAAAGATACTCAGTATTTT. It yields the protein CASSSAGGKDTQYF.

There are many counts of this clonotype. The J gene is TRBJ2-7, the V gene TRBV20-1; D gene unclear. This CDR3 is built from 10 residues. The V and J ends lost 5 bases and 3 bases respectively, with 5 bases between them. CDR1 DFQATT and CDR2 SNEGSKA come from the germline V gene (reference sequence). CDR3 amino acids: CSAGNYEQYF. The CDR3 coding sequence is TGCAGTGCTGGGAACTACGAGCAGTACTTC.

Ten or more counts support this clonotype. The chain has TRBV5-1 and TRBJ2-3; 11 bases are shared with TRBD2. The CDR3 spans 15 residues. Germline loops: CDR1 SGHRS, CDR2 YFSETQ. V lost 3 bases, J lost 3 bases, and 3 bases stayed unmatched. CDR3 protein: CASSSASGRTDTQYF. CDR3 sequence (DNA): TGCGCCAGCAGCTCAGCTAGCGGGAGGACAGATACGCAGTATTTT.

This clonotype was recorded at least ten times. The chain uses TRBV12-3 or TRBV12-4 and TRBJ1-1; D call uncertain. The CDR3 consists of 13 residues. Trimming pared 4 bases from V and 4 bases from J, leaving 10 bases between. The CDR3 sequence is CASSYKGSTEAFF. The CDR3 DNA reads TGTGCCAGCAGTTATAAGGGTAGCACTGAAGCTTTCTTT.

This clonotype appeared a few times. V and J are TRBV18 and TRBJ2-7, with 9 bases that match TRBD1. The CDR3 sequence is 14 residues long. V shed 6 bases, J shed 3 bases, and the junction held 6 bases outside the gene matches. Germline assignment: CDR1 KGHSH and CDR2 LQKENI. The CDR3 loop is CASSARQGVYEQYF. The CDR3 nucleotides are TGTGCCAGCTCCGCCCGACAGGGGGTCTACGAGCAGTACTTC.

V gene TRBV2 combines with J gene TRBJ2-3; 7 bases align to TRBD2. Trimming at V came to 5 bases and at J to 1 base, leaving 9 bases not matched to a gene. CDR3 size: 16 residues. CDR1 is SNHLY and CDR2 is FYNNEI in the germline V gene. In nucleotides, the CDR3 is TGTGCCAGCAGTAAATCGACTAGCCTCGGCACAGATACGCAGTATTTT. Protein: CASSKSTSLGTDTQYF.

This clonotype was counted ten times or more. This rearrangement joins TRBV12-3 or TRBV12-4 to TRBJ2-1; TRBD2 matches at 9 bases. The CDR3 runs 16 residues. V lost 4 bases, J lost 7 bases, and 11 bases stayed unmatched. The CDR3 region is CASSSPLAGDGNEQFF. The CDR3, as DNA: TGTGCCAGCAGTTCCCCACTAGCGGGCGATGGGAATGAGCAGTTCTTC.

In its sample, this clonotype was seen many times. This chain uses TRBV6-8 with TRBJ2-1; a weak D match, TRBD1 (5 bases). The CDR3 runs to 15 residues. V shed 2 bases and J shed 6 bases, with 14 bases lying between them. Looked up from germline, CDR1 is MNHGY and CDR2 is SAAAGT. The CDR3 loop is CASSYLPGSVNEQFF. CDR3 nucleotide sequence: TGTGCCAGCAGTTACCTGCCAGGGTCCGTCAATGAGCAGTTCTTC.

This chain connects TRBV19 to TRBJ2-2; D is possibly TRBD1 (6 bases). Germline loops: CDR1 LNHDA, CDR2 SQIVND (reference sequence). This CDR3 is 15 amino acids long. CDR3 residues: CTCKGVGRGTGELFF. CDR3 sequence (DNA): TGTACCTGTAAAGGAGTTGGTAGGGGGACCGGGGAGCTGTTTTTT. Supplemented by reference TRBV19 and TRBJ2-2, the full variable domain reads DGGITQSPKYLFRKEGQNVTLSCEQNLNHDAMYWYRQDPGQGLRLIYYSQIVNDFQKGDIAEGYSVSREKKESFPLTVTSAQKNPTAFYLCTCKGVGRGTGELFFGEGSRLTVL.